This T cell receptor beta chain was observed in a study of identical twins. Germline CDR1 and CDR2: LNHDA and SQIVND (reference sequence). The CDR3 has 13 amino acids. V dropped 3 bases and J dropped 1 base, with 7 bases sitting between them. Notes on the study in general: Among beta out-of-frame sequences, excess sharing between twins appeared weaker. Part of the zero-insertion signal could reflect confounding by invariant MAIT and iNKT cells. Conclusions came from cross-sectional statistical analysis, not from following the same donors.

Comments on this clonotype: Its antigen is undetermined.

One entry per CDR3 protein results from TCRdb running MiXCR on the 5' RACE reads. The table shows some 460,000 distinct CDR3 sequences, with more than 13% occurring only once. In addition, the sample was reused for a study of yellow fever vaccine responses in identical twins.

The TCR was taken from a woman between 18 and 29 years old in good health. The gene calls are TRBV19 and TRBJ2-7, with D unclear. Sequencing input: CD4+ T cells sorted from blood. In nucleotides, the CDR3 is TGTGCCAGTAGTATCCCCCCATCCTACGAGCAGTACTTC. Protein: CASSIPPSYEQYF.